This T cell receptor beta chain was captured in a study of CD8 T cells in ankylosing spondylitis. General study findings and limits: Ankylosing spondylitis blood appeared to carry a characteristic TCR beta motif of roughly eight highly homologous variants. There were earlier reports of some motif variants in reactive arthritis synovial fluid and blood. Relatively rare in peripheral blood, disease-linked clones were also CD8+. Reportedly, matched ankylosing spondylitis synovial fluid was significantly enriched for disease-linked clones.

This CDR3 spans 14 amino acids. Trimming removed 5 bases from V and 3 bases from J, with 17 bases in between. Germline CDR1 reads DFQATT; CDR2 reads SNEGSKA (reference sequence). This clonotype showed up many times. Its antigen is still unknown. TCRdb re-derived calls from the 5' RACE reads in MiXCR, one entry per CDR3 protein. The table lists roughly 490,000 distinct CDR3 sequences, over 4% of them singletons. The chain uses TRBV20-1 and TRBJ2-7, with D perhaps matching TRBD2 (6 bases). This receptor was taken from a male donor with ankylosing spondylitis. Sequenced material: blood, either unsorted or a sorted T cell fraction (not recorded which). This CDR3 is CSAEPGRGLYEQYF. CDR3 DNA: TGCAGTGCTGAACCGGGACGGGGACTCTACGAGCAGTACTTC.